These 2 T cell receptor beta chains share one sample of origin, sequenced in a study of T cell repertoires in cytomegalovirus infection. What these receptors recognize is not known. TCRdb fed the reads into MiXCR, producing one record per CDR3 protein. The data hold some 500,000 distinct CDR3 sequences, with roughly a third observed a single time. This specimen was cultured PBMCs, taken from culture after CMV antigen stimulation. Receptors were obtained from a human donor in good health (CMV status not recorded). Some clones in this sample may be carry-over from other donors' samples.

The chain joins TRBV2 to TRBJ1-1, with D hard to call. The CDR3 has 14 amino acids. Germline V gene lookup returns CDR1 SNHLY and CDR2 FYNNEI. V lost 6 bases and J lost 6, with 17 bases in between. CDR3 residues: CASRPDYPSSEAFF. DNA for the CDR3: TGTGCCAGCAGGCCCGACTACCCCTCGTCTGAAGCTTTCTTT.

The CDR3 loop reads CASSPWTSPIPGELFF. In nucleotides, the CDR3 is TGTGCCAGCTCACCATGGACTAGCCCTATCCCCGGGGAGCTGTTTTTT. The V gene is TRBV18, the J gene TRBJ2-2, with 8 bases matching TRBD2. Germline trimming cut 2 bases from V and 6 bases from J; bases unmatched to any gene: 8. From germline, CDR1 is KGHSH and CDR2 LQKENI. The CDR3 spans 16 residues. Using reference TRBV18 and TRBJ2-2 for the parts outside the CDR3, the full variable domain is NAGVMQNPRHLVRRRGQEARLRCSPMKGHSHVYWYRQLPEEGLKFMVYLQKENIIDESGMPKERFSAEFPKEGPSILRIQQVVRGDSAAYFCASSPWTSPIPGELFFGEGSRLTVL.